The clone carrying this T cell receptor (beta chain) was seen a few times. The antigen remains unidentified. Time point reported: patch test 3, about 24 weeks after DPC sensitization. Treatment: therapeutic diphenylcyclopropenone sensitization with weekly scalp DPC. This entry is derived from a study of human T cells and chemical hapten exposure. Findings of the study overall: Large CDR3 similarity clusters arose significantly more often from expanded TCRs than from controls.

Germline assignment: CDR1 SNHLY and CDR2 FYNNEI. There are 16 residues in the CDR3. Trimming at V came to 4 bases and at J to 0 bases, leaving 3 bases not matched to a gene. Using its own MiXCR run on the RACE reads, TCRdb lists one record per CDR3 protein. Found here are 95,000 to 150,000 distinct CDR3 sequences, approximately 10% of them singletons; the top ten hold around 2.4%. This sequence joins TRBV2 and TRBJ2-2, with 9 nucleotides matching TRBD1. The TCR originated in a woman aged 45-59 years with alopecia areata. Some clones in this sample may be carry-over from other donors' samples. Sequenced material: whole blood, taken in connection with sensitization to the hapten diphenylcyclopropenone (DPC). Here the CDR3 reads CASSGRTGANTGELFF. DNA for the CDR3: TGTGCCAGCAGTGGAAGGACAGGGGCGAACACCGGGGAGCTGTTTTTT.